These 20 T cell receptor beta chains share one sample of origin, sequenced in a study of OX40 agonist ivuxolimab in advanced cancers. Here immunoSEQ multiplex PCR was the method, and the copy in TCRdb shows in-frame clones only, minus some. The data hold 45,000 to 55,000 clones, with 65% to 90% observed a single time. Material: CD4+ or CD8+ T cells sorted from blood, obtained in a trial of the OX40 agonist ivuxolimab. Source of these receptors: an adult with an advanced solid tumor such as melanoma, head and neck, liver or kidney cancer.

The chain carries TRBV4-1 and TRBJ1-5; D is uncertain. CDR3 size: 12 residues. In germline, CDR1 is MGHRA, CDR2 YSYEKL. Trimming left V 1 base short and J 6 bases short, with 4 bases between. The CDR3 DNA sequence: TGCGCCAGCAGCCAAGGGTCTCAGCCCCAGCATTTT. Translation: CASSQGSQPQHF.

The chain uses TRBV5-8 and TRBJ2-1, with D possibly TRBD1 on 6 matching bases. The CDR3 has 15 residues. Trimming removed 0 bases from V and 3 bases from J, with 10 bases in between. Germline CDR1 SGHTS, CDR2 YDEGEE. The CDR3 sequence is CASSLGVGGYNEQFF. The CDR3 nucleotides are TGTGCCAGCAGCTTGGGGGTAGGGGGCTACAATGAGCAGTTCTTC.

This sequence joins TRBV5-4 and TRBJ2-1; TRBD2 aligns across 9 bases. This CDR3 spans 13 amino acids. Unmatched junction bases numbered 7, after V lost 0 bases and J lost 15 bases. In germline, CDR1 is SGHNT, CDR2 YYREEE (reference sequence). CDR3 coding DNA: TGTGCCAGCAGCTTGGGAGGAACTAGCGGGCCGTTCTTC. This translates into CASSLGGTSGPFF.

J is TRBJ2-7 and V is TRBV6-1; D gene uncertain. The CDR3 is made up of 11 amino acids. The germline V gene encodes CDR1 MNHNS and CDR2 SASEGT. The V gene lost 5 bases and the J gene lost 3 bases, with 5 bases spanning the gap. The CDR3 loop reads CASSLYYEQYF. The DNA of the CDR3 is TGTGCCAGCAGTCTTTACTACGAGCAGTACTTC.

This clone was detected a few times. V usage is TRBV7-2 and J usage is TRBJ2-7; 8 bases are shared with TRBD1. Trimming removed 4 bases from V and 3 bases from J; junction bases left unmatched: 2. Germline CDR1 and CDR2: SGHTA and FQGNSA. CDR3 length: 13 amino acids. CDR3 coding DNA: TGTGCCAGCAGCTCCGGGACAGGCTACGAGCAGTACTTC. This sequence encodes CASSSGTGYEQYF.

This clone has just one count. The gene calls are TRBV7-8 and TRBJ1-1, with 8 bases that match TRBD1. The germline V gene encodes CDR1 SGHVS and CDR2 FQNEAQ. The V gene end was trimmed by 5 bases and the J gene end by 3 bases; junction bases not matched to a gene: 8. This CDR3 contains 15 residues. The chain's CDR3 is CASSGHGTGYTEAFF. The CDR3 region has the DNA TGTGCCAGCAGCGGGCACGGGACAGGTTACACTGAAGCTTTCTTT.

The chain carries TRBV5-1 and TRBJ1-1, with a weak D call TRBD1 (6 bases). The CDR3 sequence is 13 residues long. CDR1 SGHRS and CDR2 YFSETQ come from the germline V gene. Trimming took 4 bases from V and 6 from J, leaving 13 bases between them. The CDR3 is CASSLEDRPEAFF. The CDR3 DNA follows: TGCGCCAGCAGCCTGGAGGACAGACCTGAAGCTTTCTTT.

J is TRBJ1-5 and V is TRBV5-5; the match to TRBD1 covers 8 bases. Germline loops: CDR1 SGHKS, CDR2 YYEKEE (reference sequence). Germline trimming cut 4 bases from V and 1 base from J; bases unmatched to any gene: 4. The CDR3 runs 15 residues. DNA of the CDR3: TGTGCCAGCAGCCCCGGACAGGGAAGCAATCAGCCCCAGCATTTT. The encoded protein is CASSPGQGSNQPQHF.

The rearrangement joins TRBV7-9 to TRBJ1-1; D perhaps matches TRBD1 (6 bases). There are 13 residues in the CDR3. Germline CDR1 is SEHNR and CDR2 is FQNEAQ (reference sequence). V was clipped by 0 bases and J by 7 bases, with 9 bases between them. The CDR3 loop is CASSLAGGNEAFF. The DNA of the CDR3 is TGTGCCAGCAGCTTAGCAGGGGGGAATGAAGCTTTCTTT.

The J gene is TRBJ2-3, the V gene TRBV10-3; 7 nucleotides agree with TRBD1. CDR3 size: 16 residues. The V gene end was trimmed by 0 bases and the J gene end by 2 bases; junction bases not matched to a gene: 5. Germline V gene lookup returns CDR1 ENHRY and CDR2 SYGVKD. In DNA form, the CDR3 reads TGTGCCATCAGTGAGTCGCCGGGACAGACCACAGATACGCAGTATTTT. This encodes CAISESPGQTTDTQYF.

This clone was observed a few times. The rearrangement joins TRBV28 to TRBJ2-7, with D perhaps TRBD1 or TRBD2 (5 bases each). The CDR3 runs to 13 residues. Germline CDR1 reads MDHEN; CDR2 reads SYDVKM. Trimming took off 3 bases at V and 3 bases at J, with 9 bases between the two ends. In DNA form, the CDR3 reads TGTGCCAGCAGTTTTCGGGGCCGCTACGAGCAGTACGTC. As protein: CASSFRGRYEQYV.

The chain joins TRBV4-2 to TRBJ2-7; D gene unclear. V was trimmed by 4 bases and J by 4 bases, leaving 11 bases between them. The CDR3 extends over 13 amino acids. Per germline, CDR1 LGHNA and CDR2 YNFKEQ. The CDR3 coding sequence is TGTGCCAGCAGCCCAACGCTAGATTACGAGCAGTACTTC. It translates to CASSPTLDYEQYF.

The CDR3 nucleotides are TGTGCCAGCAGCCCGGGAGGCAGTGAAGCTTTCTTT. Its protein is CASSPGGSEAFF. The genes are TRBV7-9 and TRBJ1-1; D is unclear. Trimming pared 5 bases from V and 7 bases from J, leaving 11 bases between. This CDR3 spans 12 amino acids. The germline gives CDR1 SEHNR, CDR2 FQNEAQ (reference sequence).

The chain joins TRBV5-6 to TRBJ1-6; 9 nucleotides line up with TRBD1. The CDR3 is 15 residues long. Germline trimming cut 4 bases from V and 14 bases from J; bases unmatched to any gene: 13. Germline V gene sequence: CDR1 SGHDT, CDR2 YYEEEE. DNA for the CDR3: TGTGCCAGCAGCACGACCGGGACAGGGTTTTTGGCCCTCCACTTT. It specifies CASSTTGTGFLALHF.

This clone occurred once. V and J are TRBV11-2 and TRBJ2-3, with TRBD1 matching over 10 bases. Germline CDR1 and CDR2: SGHAT and FQNNGV. Trimming cost V 6 bases and J 8 bases; bases outside gene matches: 17. This CDR3 has 17 amino acids. As DNA, the CDR3 is TGTGCCAGCAGTCAATTTACCGGGACAGGGGCTCTAAGTACGCAGTATTTT. Translation: CASSQFTGTGALSTQYF.

V is TRBV5-4 and J is TRBJ2-7; D ambiguous. Germline CDR1 reads SGHNT; CDR2 reads YYREEE (reference sequence). CDR3 length equals 12 residues. Trimming removed 4 bases at V and 2 bases at J, with 7 bases between. This CDR3 is CASSVGAYEQYF. The CDR3 DNA sequence: TGTGCCAGCAGCGTCGGAGCCTACGAGCAGTACTTC.

The chain employs TRBV19 and TRBJ1-1; no firm D call. The CDR3 length is 16 residues. CDR1 and CDR2 (germline): LNHDA, SQIVND (reference sequence). Trimming took off 3 bases at V and 0 bases at J, with 14 bases between the two ends. The CDR3 is CASSIAARFVNTEAFF. The CDR3 DNA is TGTGCCAGTAGTATCGCCGCAAGGTTCGTGAACACTGAAGCTTTCTTT.

V gene TRBV4-2 combines with J gene TRBJ2-1; TRBD1 aligns across 9 bases. V was pared by 3 bases and J by 9 bases, with 6 bases of the junction left unmatched. This CDR3 region has 14 residues. The germline gives CDR1 LGHNA, CDR2 YNFKEQ. The chain's CDR3 is CASSQLQGAGEQFF. The DNA for the CDR3 is TGTGCCAGCAGCCAGCTACAGGGGGCGGGTGAGCAGTTCTTC.

The J gene is TRBJ2-5, the V gene TRBV6-4; 7 bases match TRBD2. This CDR3 region has 12 residues. The V and J ends lost 8 bases and 4 bases, in that order; junction bases with no gene match: 4. Germline V gene lookup returns CDR1 MRHNA and CDR2 SNTAGT. The CDR3 spells CASLAGVETQYF. The CDR3 DNA follows: TGTGCCAGCTTGGCGGGAGTAGAGACCCAGTACTTC.

This clone was detected once. The chain recombines TRBV30 with TRBJ2-3; no firm D call. This CDR3 contains 12 residues. The germline gives CDR1 GTSNPN, CDR2 SVGIG (reference sequence). V lost 4 bases and J lost 2, with 7 bases in between. CDR3 nucleotides: TGTGCCTGGAACGTCACCACAGATACGCAGTATTTT. Translating gives CAWNVTTDTQYF.